Below, 18 T cell receptor beta chains from the same sample are listed, as sequenced in a study of shared clonotypes between healthy human individuals. Using immunoSEQ multiplex PCR, the repertoire was profiled, and TCRdb retains in-frame clones only, with some absent. The table lists fewer than 2.5 million clones, under 95% of them singletons. The sample was naive CD4+ T cells from PBMCs. Subset meaning: CD45RA+ positively selected. The receptors were sampled from a young man in good health. Some clones in this sample may be carry-over from other donors' samples.

The J gene is TRBJ1-1, the V gene TRBV5-1; D remains ambiguous. Trimming removed 5 bases at V and 5 bases at J, with 13 bases between. The CDR3 has 13 amino acids. Germline values: CDR1 SGHRS, CDR2 YFSETQ. DNA of the CDR3: TGCGCCAGCAGGCAAGGTGCAGATACTGAAGCTTTCTTT. Translation gives CASRQGADTEAFF.

The chain carries TRBV19 and TRBJ1-5, with 8 positions matching TRBD1. With V trimmed by 10 bases and J by 10 bases, 15 bases remained unmatched. In germline, CDR1 is LNHDA, CDR2 SQIVND (reference sequence). The CDR3 runs 14 residues. The CDR3 loop is CAISSGTGGSPQHF. The CDR3, as DNA: TGTGCCATTTCCTCCGGGACAGGTGGCTCACCCCAGCATTTT.

The V call is TRBV7-6, the J call TRBJ1-1; 7 bases map to TRBD1. The germline CDR1 and CDR2 sequences are SGHVS and FNYEAQ. CDR3 length: 16 residues. V was clipped by 2 bases and J by 0 bases; unmatched bases: 6. The CDR3 is CASSLMGDRVNTEAFF. For the CDR3, the DNA is TGTGCCAGCAGCTTAATGGGCGACAGGGTGAACACTGAAGCTTTCTTT.

V is TRBV7-2 and J is TRBJ2-5; 8 bases align to TRBD1. The junction had 10 bases not matched to a gene; V was cut back by 5 bases and J by 5 bases. CDR1 and CDR2 (germline): SGHTA, FQGNSA. This CDR3 spans 15 amino acids. The CDR3 coding sequence is TGTGCCAGCAGCGGGAGGACAGGGCCTGGGGAGACCCAGTACTTC. Translated: CASSGRTGPGETQYF.

This chain joins TRBV10-1 and TRBJ2-3; 9 bases map to TRBD2. Germline loops: CDR1 WNHNN, CDR2 SYGVQD (reference sequence). The V segment lost 2 bases and the J segment 4 bases; nucleotides outside the gene matches: 1. The CDR3 is made up of 14 amino acids. The CDR3 nucleotides are TGCGCCAGCAGTGAGCGCGGGAGGGCAGATACGCAGTATTTT. Translating gives CASSERGRADTQYF.

The chain joins TRBV27 to TRBJ2-1; tentatively, D is TRBD2 (6 bases). The germline CDR1 and CDR2 sequences are MNHEY and SMNVEV (reference sequence). Trimming pared 5 bases from V and 5 bases from J, leaving 16 bases between. This CDR3 has 15 residues. The CDR3 protein is CASSPRELTNNEQFF. The CDR3 DNA is TGTGCCAGCAGTCCACGGGAGCTTACAAACAATGAGCAGTTCTTC.

The chain links TRBV18 to TRBJ1-4; 9 nucleotides agree with TRBD1. With 3 bases clipped from V and 4 bases from J, the junction kept 9 bases outside the gene matches. The CDR3 has 17 residues. CDR1 and CDR2 (germline): KGHSH, LQKENI. CDR3 protein: CASSPRDRATFNEKLFF. CDR3 nucleotides: TGTGCCAGCTCACCTCGGGACAGGGCGACTTTTAATGAAAAACTGTTTTTT.

This clone has a single count. V and J are TRBV15 and TRBJ2-3, with D perhaps being TRBD1 or TRBD2 (5 bases each). CDR1 and CDR2 from the germline V gene are LNHNV and YYDKDF (reference sequence). Trimming took off 2 bases at V and 2 bases at J, with 11 bases between the two ends. The CDR3 has 15 residues. The CDR3 sequence is CATSRTGTNTDTQYF. In DNA form, the CDR3 reads TGTGCCACCAGCAGAACCGGGACCAACACAGATACGCAGTATTTT. The variable domain in full, completed from reference TRBV15 and TRBJ2-3, reads DAMVIQNPRYQVTQFGKPVTLSCSQTLNHNVMYWYQQKSSQAPKLLFHYYDKDFNNEADTPDNFQSRRPNTSFCFLDIRSPGLGDTAMYLCATSRTGTNTDTQYFGPGTRLTVL.

The gene calls are TRBV11-2 and TRBJ2-7; the match to TRBD2 covers 9 bases. V lost 8 bases and J lost 1; bases outside the gene matches: 9. The CDR3 spans 15 residues. The V gene's germline CDR1 is SGHAT and CDR2 FQNNGV. In DNA form, the CDR3 reads TGTGCCAGCCATGATGGGGCGGGAGGGTCCTACGAGCAGTACTTC. Its translation: CASHDGAGGSYEQYF.

The chain uses TRBV7-2 and TRBJ1-4; D might be TRBD1 (5 bases). This CDR3 comprises 13 residues. V gave up 5 bases and J gave up 9 bases, with 13 bases separating them. Per the germline V gene, CDR1 is SGHTA and CDR2 is FQGNSA. Here the CDR3 reads CASSPGGMKKLFF. The DNA for the CDR3 is TGTGCCAGCAGCCCTGGGGGGATGAAAAAACTGTTTTTT. The full variable domain, completed using reference TRBV7-2 and TRBJ1-4, is GAGVSQSPSNKVTEKGKDVELRCDPISGHTALYWYRQSLGQGLEFLIYFQGNSAPDKSGLPSDRFSAERTGGSVSTLTIQRTQQEDSAVYLCASSPGGMKKLFFGSGTQLSVL.

The chain uses TRBV5-1 and TRBJ1-2; D not certain. The V and J ends lost 0 bases and 0 bases respectively, with 15 bases between them. This CDR3 is built from 17 residues. Germline V gene lookup returns CDR1 SGHRS and CDR2 YFSETQ. The CDR3 sequence is CASSLGGPAASNYGYTF. For the CDR3, the DNA is TGCGCCAGCAGCTTGGGAGGGCCAGCAGCTTCTAACTATGGCTACACCTTC. Looking up the rest from reference TRBV5-1 and TRBJ1-2 gives the full variable domain: KAGVTQTPRYLIKTRGQQVTLSCSPISGHRSVSWYQQTPGQGLQFLFEYFSETQRNKGNFPGRFSGRQFSNSRSEMNVSTLELGDSALYLCASSLGGPAASNYGYTFGSGTRLTVV.

This chain joins TRBV5-1 and TRBJ2-5; the D is unclear. V lost 0 bases to trimming and J lost 7 bases, with 13 bases between them. Germline-derived CDR1 and CDR2 are SGHRS and YFSETQ. This CDR3 has 14 residues. CDR3 coding DNA: TGCGCCAGCAGCTTGGAAGGGCCCGAAGGGACCCAGTACTTC. It codes for CASSLEGPEGTQYF.

This chain joins TRBV5-6 and TRBJ1-3; D may be TRBD1 (5 bases). Germline V gives CDR1 SGHDT, CDR2 YYEEEE. This CDR3 is built from 15 residues. The germline V and J ends were trimmed by 2 bases and 5 bases, with 14 bases remaining between them. For the CDR3, the DNA is TGTGCCAGCAGCTTTCAGGGTGGTAGTAGAAACACCATATATTTT. This sequence encodes CASSFQGGSRNTIYF.

The CDR3 region has the DNA TGTGCCAGCAGCTTAATGGCTAGCGGGAATAACGAGCAGTACTTC. Translation gives CASSLMASGNNEQYF. V and J are TRBV7-3 and TRBJ2-7; 9 bases agree with TRBD2. Germline loops: CDR1 SGHTA, CDR2 FQGTGA. The CDR3 contains 15 residues. V dropped 1 base and J dropped 5; count of bases not matched to a gene: 6.

The chain uses TRBV6-1 and TRBJ2-7; 8 bases line up with TRBD1. Germline trimming cut 4 bases from V and 2 bases from J; bases unmatched to any gene: 13. Germline V gives CDR1 MNHNS, CDR2 SASEGT. The CDR3 is 17 amino acids. CDR3 region: CASSARGFGQGTYEQYF. The CDR3 bases are TGTGCCAGCAGTGCCCGTGGGTTCGGACAGGGCACCTACGAGCAGTACTTC.

The gene calls are TRBV28 and TRBJ1-5; tentative D call: TRBD1 (5 bases). The CDR3 is made up of 13 amino acids. Trimming shortened V by 6 bases and J by 4 bases, and 10 bases separated the two germline ends. Germline CDR1 and CDR2: MDHEN and SYDVKM. The CDR3 loop reads CASRRQPNQPQHF. As DNA, the CDR3 is TGTGCCAGCAGACGACAGCCTAATCAGCCCCAGCATTTT.

The chain carries TRBV5-3 and TRBJ2-7, with a tentative D call TRBD1 (5 bases). TRBV5-3 is marked as an open reading frame, function uncertain. V lost 9 bases, J lost 7 bases, and 17 bases lay in between. The CDR3 sequence is 12 residues long. DNA for the CDR3: TGTGCCATGGGGCTGAGACCCCGGGAGCAGTACTTC. Its translation: CAMGLRPREQYF.

The chain uses TRBV5-6 and TRBJ1-1; D uncertain. Trimming removed 4 bases from V and 0 bases from J, with 16 bases in between. The CDR3 contains 16 residues. Looked up from germline, CDR1 is SGHDT and CDR2 is YYEEEE. CDR3 loop: CASSLRYYQMNTEAFF. The CDR3 DNA is TGTGCCAGCAGCCTGAGATACTACCAAATGAACACTGAAGCTTTCTTT.